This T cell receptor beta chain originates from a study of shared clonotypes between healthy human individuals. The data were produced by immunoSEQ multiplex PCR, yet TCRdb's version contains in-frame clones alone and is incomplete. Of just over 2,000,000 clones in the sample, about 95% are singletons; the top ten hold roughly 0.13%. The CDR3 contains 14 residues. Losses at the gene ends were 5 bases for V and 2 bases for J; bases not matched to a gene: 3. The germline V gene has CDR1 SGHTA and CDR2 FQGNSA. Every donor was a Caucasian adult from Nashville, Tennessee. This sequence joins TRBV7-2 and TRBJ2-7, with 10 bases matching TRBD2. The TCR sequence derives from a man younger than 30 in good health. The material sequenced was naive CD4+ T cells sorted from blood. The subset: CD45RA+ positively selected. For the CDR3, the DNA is TGTGCCAGCAGCCCCAGCGGGGGGGCCTACGAGCAGTACTTC. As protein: CASSPSGGAYEQYF.